The 11 T cell receptor beta chains in this list originate from one sample, sequenced in a study of blood T cell repertoires in COVID-19. Method: immunoSEQ multiplex PCR; TCRdb's copy keeps in-frame clones and lacks some. The sample has approximately 20,000 clones; around 90% are singletons. Sequenced sample: peripheral blood. Receptor source: a human donor in a cohort sampled during active COVID-19.

The chain has TRBV6-5 and TRBJ2-7; 12 bases match TRBD2. The germline V gene has CDR1 MNHEY and CDR2 SVGAGI. The V and J ends lost 10 bases and 4 bases, in that order; junction bases with no gene match: 8. The length of the CDR3 is 14 residues. The CDR3 spells CATLGLAGGYEQYF. CDR3 in DNA: TGTGCCACCTTAGGCCTAGCGGGAGGGTACGAGCAGTACTTC.

The rearrangement links TRBV6-5 to TRBJ1-2, with 7 bases aligning to TRBD1. J lost 4 bases, V lost 6 bases, and 11 bases had no gene match. Germline assignment: CDR1 MNHEY and CDR2 SVGAGI. This CDR3 contains 15 residues. CDR3 in amino acids: CASRTSRDSFYGYTF. In DNA form, the CDR3 reads TGTGCCAGCAGAACGTCCCGGGACAGCTTCTATGGCTACACCTTC.

The J gene is TRBJ2-3, the V gene TRBV3-1 (or the pseudogene TRBV3-2), with a weak D call TRBD2 (6 bases). In germline, CDR1 is LGHDT, CDR2 YNNKEL (reference sequence). There are 13 residues in the CDR3. The germline V and J ends were trimmed by 8 bases and 3 bases, with 12 bases remaining between them. The CDR3 sequence: CASRGGGTDTQYF. DNA of the CDR3: TGTGCCAGCCGAGGTGGAGGGACAGATACGCAGTATTTT.

With respect to this clone: Compared with germline, one end of the junction differs, possibly owing to a read error. The rearrangement uses TRBV6-4 and TRBJ1-4; D is unresolved. CDR3 length: 12 amino acids. The germline gives CDR1 MRHNA, CDR2 SNTAGT. The CDR3 DNA sequence: TGTGCCAGCCCGAAGAGAAAAGCCCATGGGCTTTTT. Translation: CASPKRKAHGLF.

In its sample, this clone was seen once. The rearrangement links TRBV2 to TRBJ2-2; D is uncertain. Per germline, CDR1 SNHLY and CDR2 FYNNEI. This CDR3 region has 14 residues. Trimming took 4 bases from V and 4 from J, leaving 10 bases between them. CDR3 coding DNA: TGTGCCAGCAGTGGGATTAGCATCACCGGGGAGCTGTTTTTT. As protein: CASSGISITGELFF.

The chain recombines TRBV6-5 with TRBJ1-2; D gene uncertain. The V and J ends lost 8 bases and 4 bases respectively, with 14 bases between them. The CDR3 is made up of 13 amino acids. Germline lookup yields CDR1 MNHEY and CDR2 SVGAGI. This CDR3 reads CASSSAGTYGYTF. DNA for the CDR3: TGTGCCAGCTCGTCGGCAGGAACCTATGGCTACACCTTC.

The V call is TRBV6-5, the J call TRBJ1-4, with 10 bases aligning to TRBD1. This CDR3 comprises 16 residues. Germline V lookup: CDR1 MNHEY, CDR2 SVGAGI. V trimming: 2 bases; J trimming: 8 bases; junction bases outside the gene matches: 8. CDR3 nucleotides: TGTGCCAGCAGTTACCTCGGGACAGGGGTTTGGGAAAAACTGTTTTTT. It codes for CASSYLGTGVWEKLFF.

V gene TRBV27 combines with J gene TRBJ2-1; tentatively, D is TRBD1 (6 bases). The V end was cut by 3 bases, the J end by 7 bases, with 22 bases between. The CDR3 has 17 residues. From germline, CDR1 is MNHEY and CDR2 SMNVEV (reference sequence). CDR3 protein: CASSFMMGHRDFNEQFF. CDR3 nucleotide sequence: TGTGCCAGCAGTTTCATGATGGGCCACAGGGATTTTAATGAGCAGTTCTTC.

With respect to this clone: The germline gene is not matched at one end of the junction; a read error may be the cause. This rearrangement joins TRBV7-3 to TRBJ2-5, with D tentatively TRBD1 (5 bases). CDR1 and CDR2 from the germline V gene are SGHTA and FQGTGA. CDR3 length equals 13 residues. The CDR3 loop reads CASSLDPTAAIHF. In nucleotides, the CDR3 is TGTGCCAGCAGCTTAGATCCGACAGCCGCAATACACTTC.

The rearrangement links TRBV18 to TRBJ2-1; 16 bases align to TRBD2. The CDR3 is made up of 17 amino acids. Germline V gives CDR1 KGHSH, CDR2 LQKENI. Trimming cost V 3 bases and J 7 bases; bases outside gene matches: 6. The CDR3 DNA follows: TGTGCCAGCTCACCGGGACTAGCGGGAGGGCCTGGGAATGAGCAGTTCTTC. Protein: CASSPGLAGGPGNEQFF. Full variable domain (outside the CDR3, taken from reference TRBV18 and TRBJ2-1): NAGVMQNPRHLVRRRGQEARLRCSPMKGHSHVYWYRQLPEEGLKFMVYLQKENIIDESGMPKERFSAEFPKEGPSILRIQQVVRGDSAAYFCASSPGLAGGPGNEQFFGPGTRLTVL.

This chain joins TRBV19 and TRBJ1-1; the D is unclear. The CDR3 spans 12 residues. V was clipped by 5 bases and J by 12 bases, with 16 bases between them. CDR1 and CDR2 from the germline V gene are LNHDA and SQIVND (reference sequence). CDR3 DNA sequence: TGTGCCAGTAGTCGGGCCCCGGAGGCACCTTTCTTT. Its translation: CASSRAPEAPFF.